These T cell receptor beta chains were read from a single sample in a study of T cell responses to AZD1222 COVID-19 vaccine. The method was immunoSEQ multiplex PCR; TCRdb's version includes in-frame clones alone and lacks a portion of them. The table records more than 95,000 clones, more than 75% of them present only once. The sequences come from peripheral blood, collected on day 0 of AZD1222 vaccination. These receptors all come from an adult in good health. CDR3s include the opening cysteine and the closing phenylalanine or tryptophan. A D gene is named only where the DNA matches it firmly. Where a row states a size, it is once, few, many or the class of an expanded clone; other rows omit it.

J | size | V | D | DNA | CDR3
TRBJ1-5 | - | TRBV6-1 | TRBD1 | TGTGCCAGCAGTGAGTGGGACAGGGAAGATCAGCCCCAGCATTTT | CASSEWDREDQPQHF
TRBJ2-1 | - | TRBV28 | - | TGTGCCAGCACGCTGGGCAGGGGATTAGGTGAGCAGTTCTTC | CASTLGRGLGEQFF
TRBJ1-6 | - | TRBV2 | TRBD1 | TGTGCCAGCTCAACGGGACAGTATAATTCACCCCTCCACTTT | CASSTGQYNSPLHF
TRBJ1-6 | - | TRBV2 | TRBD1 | TGTGCCAGCGTGGGGGGACAGATGAGCTCCTATAATTCACCCCTCCACTTT | CASVGGQMSSYNSPLHF
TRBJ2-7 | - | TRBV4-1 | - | TGCGCCAGCAGCCAAGATCCTTCAGGGCGCTACGAGCAGTACTTC | CASSQDPSGRYEQYF
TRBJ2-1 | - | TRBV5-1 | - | TGCGCCAGCAGCCCACGGGTCACCCGAAATGAGCAGTTCTTC | CASSPRVTRNEQFF
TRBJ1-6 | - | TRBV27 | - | TGTGCCAGCAGTTTGTCTTATAATTCACCCCTCCACTTT | CASSLSYNSPLHF
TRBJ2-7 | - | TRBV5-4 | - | TGTGCCAGCAGCTTGGGCCAGACAGGATGGGAGCAGTACTTC | CASSLGQTGWEQYF
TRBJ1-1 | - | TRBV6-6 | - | TGTGCCAGCAGGTACCTCAGGAGGAATAACACTGAAGCTTTCTTT | CASRYLRRNNTEAFF
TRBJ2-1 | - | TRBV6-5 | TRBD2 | TGTGCCAGCATTCTTGGGGAGGGCCTAAATGAGCAGTTCTTC | CASILGEGLNEQFF
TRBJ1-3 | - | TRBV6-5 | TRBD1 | TGTGCCAGCCAGGGGGTCGCTGGAAACACCATATATTTT | CASQGVAGNTIYF
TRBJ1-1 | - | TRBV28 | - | TGTGCCAGCAGTTTCGGGGGTGAGGAGACTGAAGCTTTCTTT | CASSFGGEETEAFF
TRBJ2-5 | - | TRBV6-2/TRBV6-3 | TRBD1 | TGTGCCAGCAGTTACGGACCGGGACAGGCATATGAGACCCAGTACTTC | CASSYGPGQAYETQYF
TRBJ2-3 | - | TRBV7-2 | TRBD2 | TGTGCCAGCAGCTTTAGAAGTACGGGAGGGCATTCAGATACGCAGTATTTT | CASSFRSTGGHSDTQYF
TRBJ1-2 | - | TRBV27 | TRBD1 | TGTGCCAGCAGCCGAACACTTACCGGGACAGCCAATGGCTACACCTTC | CASSRTLTGTANGYTF
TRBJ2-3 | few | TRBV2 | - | TGTGCCAGCGAAATCTCAGGGGTGGGCACAGATACGCAGTATTTT | CASEISGVGTDTQYF
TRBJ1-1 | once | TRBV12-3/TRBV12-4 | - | TGTGCCAGCAGCGTAGGAGATGGTGCTGAAGCTTTCTTT | CASSVGDGAEAFF
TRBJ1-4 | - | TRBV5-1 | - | TGCGCCAGCAGCCCTTCCGGAGATGAAAAACTGTTTTTT | CASSPSGDEKLFF
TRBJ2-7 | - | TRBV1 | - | TGCACCAGCAGCCAAGAAGAGAGGAGTGGCAACGAGCAGTACTTC | CTSSQEERSGNEQYF
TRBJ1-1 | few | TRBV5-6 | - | TGTGCCAGCAGCTTGGGTAGAGGGGAAGCTTTCTTT | CASSLGRGEAFF
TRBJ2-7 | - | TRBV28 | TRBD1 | TGTGCCGGAAGACAGGGCCCAAGCTACGAGCAGTACTTC | CAGRQGPSYEQYF
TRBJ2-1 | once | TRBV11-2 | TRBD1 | TGTGCCAGCAGCCGGGGACAGGCGACCTACAATGAGCAGTTCTTC | CASSRGQATYNEQFF
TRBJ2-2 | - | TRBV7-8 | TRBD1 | TGTGCCAGCAAACGGGACAGGGCGAACACCGGGGAGCTGTTTTTT | CASKRDRANTGELFF
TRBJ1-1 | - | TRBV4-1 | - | TGCGCCAGCAGCCAAGATAACAGGAACACTGAAGCTTTCTTT | CASSQDNRNTEAFF
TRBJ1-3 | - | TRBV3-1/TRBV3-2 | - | TGTGCCAGCAGCCAAGGACCGGGGACCTCTGGAAACACCATATATTTT | CASSQGPGTSGNTIYF
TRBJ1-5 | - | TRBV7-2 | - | TGTGCCAGCAGCGCCCCCGGGACAAGCAATCAGCCCCAGCATTTT | CASSAPGTSNQPQHF
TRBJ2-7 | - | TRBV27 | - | TGTGCCAGCAGGAAAGATCGGGGGCCGACGGCATACTACGAGCAGTACTTC | CASRKDRGPTAYYEQYF
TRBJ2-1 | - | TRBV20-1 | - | TGCAGTGCTAGACAGTACAATGAGCAGTTCTTC | CSARQYNEQFF
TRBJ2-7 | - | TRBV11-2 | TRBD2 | TGTGCCAGCAGCTTCGTTGATCGGGTACTAGCGGGGGGTGGATCCTCCTTC | CASSFVDRVLAGGGSSF
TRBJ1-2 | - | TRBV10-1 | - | TGCGCCAGCAGTGAGTCGGGGTTCTACGGCTACACCTTC | CASSESGFYGYTF
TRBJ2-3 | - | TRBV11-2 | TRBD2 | TGTGCCAGCAGCTGGGGACTAGCGGGAGCCGGCGCGAGCACAGATACGCAGTATTTT | CASSWGLAGAGASTDTQYF
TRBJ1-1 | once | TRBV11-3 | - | TGTGCCAGCAGCTTAGATCGCACTGAAGCTTTCTTT | CASSLDRTEAFF
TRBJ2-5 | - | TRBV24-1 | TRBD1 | TGTGCCACCAGTGAGACGACCTCCGGGACAGGGTCTTTCGTTGTGACCCAGTACTTC | CATSETTSGTGSFVVTQYF
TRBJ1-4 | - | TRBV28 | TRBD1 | TGTGCCAGCCTCGAGAGGGACAGGGGTGAAAAACTGTTTTTT | CASLERDRGEKLFF
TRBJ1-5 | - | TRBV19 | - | TGTGCCAGTAGCTTGGGTCTCCAGCCCCAGCATTTT | CASSLGLQPQHF
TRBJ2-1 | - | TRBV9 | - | TGTGCCAGCAGCGTAGCCCCGGGACCAAACTACAATGAGCAGTTCTTC | CASSVAPGPNYNEQFF
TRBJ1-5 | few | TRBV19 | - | TGTGCCAGTAGTATTGACCGGGGACCGAGGATAAGAAATCAGCCCCAGCATTTT | CASSIDRGPRIRNQPQHF
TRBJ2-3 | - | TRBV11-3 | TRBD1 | TGTGCCAGCAGCTTAGAACTGGCGGGACAGGGTGTAGATACGCAGTATTTT | CASSLELAGQGVDTQYF
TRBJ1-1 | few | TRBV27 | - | TGTGCCAGCAGTTTCAGAGGGAACACTGAAGCTTTCTTT | CASSFRGNTEAFF
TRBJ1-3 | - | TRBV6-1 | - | TGTGCCAGCAGTGAAGACAGTTTGGGTGGAAACACCATATATTTT | CASSEDSLGGNTIYF
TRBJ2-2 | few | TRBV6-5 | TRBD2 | TGTGCCAGCAGACCGGGACTAGCGGGGACCGGGGAGCTGTTTTTT | CASRPGLAGTGELFF
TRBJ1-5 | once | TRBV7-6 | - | TGTGCCAGCAGCTTATGGAAAGGGCCCAATCAGCCCCAGCATTTT | CASSLWKGPNQPQHF
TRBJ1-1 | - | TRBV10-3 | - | TGTGCCATCAGGGTACAAGACATCATGAACACTGAAGCTTTCTTT | CAIRVQDIMNTEAFF
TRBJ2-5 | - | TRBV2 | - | TGTGCCAGCATTATGACATTACAAAAGGAAGAGACCCAGTACTTC | CASIMTLQKEETQYF
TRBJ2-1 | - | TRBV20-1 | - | TGCAGTGCTAGTCAGGACCTCTACAATGAGCAGTTCTTC | CSASQDLYNEQFF
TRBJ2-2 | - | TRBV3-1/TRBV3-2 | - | TGTGCCAGCAGCCAAGAGGCGCAGGCGCTCACCGGGGAGCTGTTTTTT | CASSQEAQALTGELFF
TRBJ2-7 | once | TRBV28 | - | TGTGCCAGCAGTCGCAGGTGGGCCTCCTACGAGCAGTACTTC | CASSRRWASYEQYF
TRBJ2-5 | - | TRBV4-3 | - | TGCGCCAGCAGCCAAGATCTACGCCTAGAGACCCAGTACTTC | CASSQDLRLETQYF
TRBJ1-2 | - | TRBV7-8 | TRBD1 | TGTGCCAGCAGCTTCCTACCGGGACAGGGAGACTATGGCTACACCTTC | CASSFLPGQGDYGYTF
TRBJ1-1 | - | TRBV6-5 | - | TGTGCCAGCAGATCCAAGGTGGGGGCCACTGAAGCTTTCTTT | CASRSKVGATEAFF
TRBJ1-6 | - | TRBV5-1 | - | TGCGCCAGCAGCTTCTCAGGGGCCCGGGAGGTTTCACCCCTCCACTTT | CASSFSGAREVSPLHF
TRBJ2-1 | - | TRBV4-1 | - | TGCGCCAGCAGCCGAGGACTGGCCTCGGATGAGCAGTTCTTC | CASSRGLASDEQFF
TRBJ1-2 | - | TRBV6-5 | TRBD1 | TGTGCCAGCAGCTTAGGGGGCTTCGGCTATGGCTACACCTTC | CASSLGGFGYGYTF
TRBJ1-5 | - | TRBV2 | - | TGTGCCAGCAGTGCCCAGGATCACCAGCCCCAGCATTTT | CASSAQDHQPQHF
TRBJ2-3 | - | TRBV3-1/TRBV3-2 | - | TGTGCCAGCAGCCATCGTAGTCCTGAGCGAATTCAGGATACGCAGTATTTT | CASSHRSPERIQDTQYF
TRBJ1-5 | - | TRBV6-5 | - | TGTGCCAGCGGGGGGGGGCCCTCCCGGCAGCCCCAGCATTTT | CASGGGPSRQPQHF
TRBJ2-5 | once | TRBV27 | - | TGTGCCAGCAGCCTGGACGGGGACCAAGAGACCCAGTACTTC | CASSLDGDQETQYF
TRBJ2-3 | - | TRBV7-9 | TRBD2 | TGTGCCAGCAGCGGGTGGACTAGCGGGAACACAGATACGCAGTATTTT | CASSGWTSGNTDTQYF
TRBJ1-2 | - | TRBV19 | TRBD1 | TGTGCCAGTAGTATAGCCCACAGGGGCGGCCCCTACTATGGCTACACCTTC | CASSIAHRGGPYYGYTF
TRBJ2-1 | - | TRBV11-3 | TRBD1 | TGTGCCAGCAGCTTAGGAGGACAGGGTGTCAATGAGCAGTTCTTC | CASSLGGQGVNEQFF